Sequencing of this T cell receptor beta chain was carried out in a study of blood T cell repertoires in COVID-19. Authors' processing steps: From reference gene primer amplification, estimates of nucleated cell counts were derived. TCRdb keeps only in-frame clones here, not all; method: immunoSEQ multiplex PCR. For V, J and clone size, that table is used; D and trimming come from the DNA. The table lists about 300,000 clones, about nine tenths of them singletons. CDR1 and CDR2 from the germline V gene are LNHDA and SQIVND (reference sequence). The length of the CDR3 is 16 residues. J was trimmed by 1 base and V by 6 bases; bases with no gene match: 6.

Sequenced material: PBMCs or T cells enriched from blood (not recorded which). This chain connects TRBV19 to TRBJ2-4; 10 bases align to TRBD1. The sequence derives from a man in his thirties or forties who had recovered from COVID-19. The CDR3 DNA reads TGTGCCAGTAGCGAGACAGGGGGCAGGGCCAAAAACATTCAGTACTTC. This encodes CASSETGGRAKNIQYF.